These 23 T cell receptor beta chains originate from one sample sequenced in a study of PD-1 blockade in classical Hodgkin lymphoma. Sequencing was performed with immunoSEQ multiplex PCR; in TCRdb, only in-frame clones are kept and a portion is missing. The sample comprises fewer than 25,000 clones, less than 75% of which are singletons, and roughly 27% rests with the top ten. Time point described: cycle 4 day 1 (C4D1), after five to seven weeks of nivolumab. Each patient relapsed following autologous stem cell transplantation, and prior brentuximab vedotin exposure differed. Sequenced material: peripheral blood mononuclear cells (PBMCs), taken before the fourth cycle of nivolumab. These receptors came from a human donor with classical Hodgkin lymphoma.

The V and J genes are TRBV29-1 and TRBJ2-7; 10 positions match TRBD1. Germline V gene data show CDR1 as SQVTM and CDR2 as ANQGSEA. CDR3 length: 13 residues. With V trimmed by 6 bases and J by 1 base, 3 bases remained unmatched. CDR3 bases: TGCAGCGTGAGGGGACAGGGGTCCTACGAGCAGTACTTC. Protein product: CSVRGQGSYEQYF.

By share of the sample, this clone is medium-sized (0.01 to 0.1%). The chain has TRBV2 and TRBJ2-7, with 7 nucleotides matching TRBD2. CDR1 is SNHLY and CDR2 is FYNNEI in the germline V gene. The CDR3 length is 12 residues. V was clipped by 6 bases and J by 2 bases; unmatched bases: 1. The CDR3 region has the DNA TGTGCCAGCAGGGGGGGGGCCTACGAGCAGTACTTC. This codes for CASRGGAYEQYF.

The chain links TRBV2 to TRBJ2-1; TRBD2 matches 8 bases. This CDR3 comprises 12 residues. The germline V gene has CDR1 SNHLY and CDR2 FYNNEI. Here the CDR3 DNA reads TGTGCGCACGGGAGGGACTACAATGAGCAGTTCTTC. The encoded protein is CAHGRDYNEQFF. Filled out from reference TRBV2 and TRBJ2-1, the complete variable domain reads EPEVTQTPSHQVTQMGQEVILRCVPISNHLYFYWYRQILGQKVEFLVSFYNNEISEKSEIFDDQFSVERPDGSNFTLKIRSTKLEDSAMYFCAHGRDYNEQFFGPGTRLTVL.

This chain links TRBV11-2 with TRBJ1-3; possibly TRBD1 for D (6 bases). This CDR3 is built from 16 residues. Trimming took 5 bases from V and 4 from J, leaving 18 bases between them. Germline CDR1 is SGHAT and CDR2 is FQNNGV. CDR3 sequence (DNA): TGTGCCAGCAGCCAGAGTGGGGGCGGAACAGGAAACACCATATATTTT. This encodes CASSQSGGGTGNTIYF.

The genes are TRBV6-1 and TRBJ1-5, with unresolved D. The germline gives CDR1 MNHNS, CDR2 SASEGT. Between the trimmed V and J ends, which lost 0 bases and 7 bases, there was a span of 13 bases. CDR3 length: 15 amino acids. CDR3 DNA sequence: TGTGCCAGCAGTGAAGCGCCTCGAGCGGCCCAGCCCCAGCATTTT. Translated: CASSEAPRAAQPQHF.

CDR3 DNA sequence: TGTGCCAGCAGCTTATACGCAGAGACCCAGTACTTC. This encodes CASSLYAETQYF. The chain links TRBV7-2 to TRBJ2-5; D gene ambiguous. V was cut by 2 bases and J by 4 bases, with 5 bases left in between. The CDR3 consists of 12 residues. The germline CDR1 and CDR2 sequences are SGHTA and FQGNSA. The variable domain in full, completed from reference TRBV7-2 and TRBJ2-5, reads GAGVSQSPSNKVTEKGKDVELRCDPISGHTALYWYRQSLGQGLEFLIYFQGNSAPDKSGLPSDRFSAERTGGSVSTLTIQRTQQEDSAVYLCASSLYAETQYFGPGTRLLVL.

This clone was found a few times. The rearrangement uses TRBV2 and TRBJ1-1; TRBD1 matches 9 bases. Germline V gene lookup returns CDR1 SNHLY and CDR2 FYNNEI. Losses at the gene ends were 6 bases for V and 0 bases for J; bases not matched to a gene: 11. This CDR3 region has 17 residues. CDR3 coding DNA: TGTGCCAGCAGCCAACAGGGGGCCAGGAGGATGAACACTGAAGCTTTCTTT. Its translation: CASSQQGARRMNTEAFF.

V is TRBV5-1 and J is TRBJ2-5, with 10 bases matching TRBD2. The ends lost 2 bases at V and 3 bases at J; junction bases unmatched: 13. The germline V gene has CDR1 SGHRS and CDR2 YFSETQ. This CDR3 has 18 amino acids. CDR3 sequence reads: CASSLRSSGGEREETQYF. As DNA, the CDR3 is TGCGCCAGCAGCTTACGGTCCAGCGGGGGGGAAAGGGAAGAGACCCAGTACTTC.

V usage is TRBV7-2 and J usage is TRBJ2-7, with D perhaps TRBD1 or TRBD2 (5 bases each). Germline-derived CDR1 and CDR2 are SGHTA and FQGNSA. Between the trimmed V and J ends, which lost 3 bases and 5 bases, there was a span of 14 bases. The CDR3 is 14 amino acids. The CDR3 reads CASSFGTLGDEQYF. The CDR3 nucleotides read TGTGCCAGCAGCTTTGGTACCCTGGGGGACGAGCAGTACTTC.

J is TRBJ1-2 and V is TRBV6-5; D unresolved. The CDR3 covers 16 residues. The V gene's germline CDR1 is MNHEY and CDR2 SVGAGI. V was cut by 3 bases and J by 0 bases, with 14 bases left in between. CDR3: CASSYSTALANYGYTF. The CDR3 nucleotides read TGTGCCAGCAGTTATTCGACCGCTCTAGCTAACTATGGCTACACCTTC.

This chain uses TRBV19 with TRBJ2-5, with D hard to call. The CDR3 length is 15 residues. Germline CDR1 and CDR2: LNHDA and SQIVND (reference sequence). V was clipped by 3 bases and J by 2 bases, with 13 bases between them. The DNA of the CDR3 is TGTGCCAGTAGTATGAGATCGGGCGAACAAGAGACCCAGTACTTC. Protein sequence: CASSMRSGEQETQYF. The entire variable domain, with the rest obtained from reference TRBV19 and TRBJ2-5, is as follows: DGGITQSPKYLFRKEGQNVTLSCEQNLNHDAMYWYRQDPGQGLRLIYYSQIVNDFQKGDIAEGYSVSREKKESFPLTVTSAQKNPTAFYLCASSMRSGEQETQYFGPGTRLLVL.

This sequence joins TRBV6-5 and TRBJ2-7; D not certain. V lost 10 bases, J lost 0 bases, and 16 bases lay in between. The CDR3 consists of 14 residues. CDR1 is MNHEY, CDR2 SVGAGI, per germline. As DNA, the CDR3 is TGTGCCAACCCATCTCCTCTAGTCTCCTACGAGCAGTACTTC. It specifies CANPSPLVSYEQYF.

J is TRBJ2-5 and V is TRBV7-9, with D unresolved. Germline assignment: CDR1 SEHNR and CDR2 FQNEAQ (reference sequence). This CDR3 is 14 amino acids long. V was pared by 1 base and J by 5 bases, with 11 bases between. CDR3 in amino acids: CASSLDPIQETQYF. The CDR3 DNA follows: TGTGCCAGCAGCTTAGATCCAATTCAGGAGACCCAGTACTTC.

This clone was counted a single time. The genes are TRBV7-2 and TRBJ1-1; no clear D. Germline V lookup: CDR1 SGHTA, CDR2 FQGNSA. CDR3 length: 11 residues. V lost 2 bases, J lost 7 bases, and 5 bases lay in between. CDR3 sequence (DNA): TGTGCCAGCAGCTTATGGGGTGAAGCTTTCTTT. Translated, it gives CASSLWGEAFF.

By its share, this clone is hyperexpanded. The chain is built from TRBV18 and TRBJ1-4; no clear D gene. The CDR3 runs to 16 residues. V lost 3 bases to trimming and J lost 8 bases, with 19 bases between them. Germline V gene sequence: CDR1 KGHSH, CDR2 LQKENI. The chain's CDR3 is CASSPIGEGYTEKLFF. As DNA, the CDR3 is TGTGCCAGCTCACCTATCGGGGAAGGATATACCGAAAAACTGTTTTTT.

CDR3 protein: CASSPVTETSPLHF. CDR3 sequence (DNA): TGTGCCAGCTCACCGGTGACAGAAACTTCACCCCTCCACTTT. This chain connects TRBV18 to TRBJ1-6; D perhaps matches TRBD1 (5 bases). V gave up 3 bases and J gave up 9 bases, with 12 bases separating them. CDR1 KGHSH and CDR2 LQKENI come from the germline V gene. The CDR3 consists of 14 residues.

The chain carries TRBV6-6 and TRBJ2-7; no reliable D call. The germline V gene has CDR1 MNHNY and CDR2 SVGAGI (reference sequence). There are 15 residues in the CDR3. V shed 5 bases and J shed 1 base, with 15 bases lying between them. The CDR3 nucleotides read TGTGCCAGCAGTGCCAACCCAACTCGTTCCTACGAGCAGTACGTC. Residues: CASSANPTRSYEQYV.

The chain links TRBV5-8 to TRBJ1-6, with TRBD1 as a possible D gene (5 bases). Trimming cost V 4 bases and J 3 bases, with 14 bases left between them. Per germline, CDR1 SGHTS and CDR2 YDEGEE. The CDR3 extends over 16 amino acids. In DNA, the CDR3 is TGTGCCAGCAGCAGGTGGGGGATGAACTATAATTCACCCCTCCACTTT. Its translation is CASSRWGMNYNSPLHF.

The CDR3 reads CASSLVRLQTDTQYF. For the CDR3, the DNA is TGTGCCAGCAGCTTAGTTCGTCTCCAGACAGATACGCAGTATTTT. The genes are TRBV7-6 and TRBJ2-3, with D hard to call. V was shortened by 1 base and J by 3 bases, with 11 bases between the two germline ends. Germline V lookup: CDR1 SGHVS, CDR2 FNYEAQ. CDR3 length: 15 amino acids.

This clone occurred once. The V gene is TRBV7-2, the J gene TRBJ1-6, with D tentatively TRBD1 (5 bases). CDR1 and CDR2 (germline): SGHTA, FQGNSA. V lost 1 base and J 8 bases, leaving 12 bases between the germline ends. The CDR3 runs 15 residues. The CDR3 DNA follows: TGTGCCAGCAGCTTAGGGTCAGGGTGGGATTCACCCCTCCACTTT. Residues: CASSLGSGWDSPLHF.

The chain combines TRBV5-6 with TRBJ2-3, with 9 bases identical to TRBD2. The CDR3 is 16 amino acids. Trimming took 1 base from V and 6 from J; bases not matched to a gene: 9. CDR1 SGHDT and CDR2 YYEEEE come from the germline V gene. DNA for the CDR3: TGTGCCAGCAGCTTGTTCGCAGCGGGGGGCGACGATACGCAGTATTTT. Its protein product is CASSLFAAGGDDTQYF.

The chain links TRBV30 to TRBJ1-2; 9 positions match TRBD1. The ends lost 5 bases at V and 4 bases at J; junction bases unmatched: 5. Per the germline V gene, CDR1 is GTSNPN and CDR2 is SVGIG (reference sequence). The length of the CDR3 is 13 residues. For the CDR3, the DNA is TGTGCCTGGTCGACAGGGGGTATCTATGGCTACACCTTC. Amino acid sequence: CAWSTGGIYGYTF. The entire variable domain, with the rest obtained from reference TRBV30 and TRBJ1-2, is as follows: SQTIHQWPATLVQPVGSPLSLECTVEGTSNPNLYWYRQAAGRGLQLLFYSVGIGQISSEVPQNLSASRPQDRQFILSSKKLLLSDSGFYLCAWSTGGIYGYTFGSGTRLTVV.

J is TRBJ1-4 and V is TRBV7-9; D unresolved. V lost 1 base and J lost 6, with 6 bases in between. In germline, CDR1 is SEHNR, CDR2 FQNEAQ (reference sequence). The CDR3 contains 13 residues. CDR3 coding DNA: TGTGCCAGCAGCTTAGTTCCGCATGAAAAACTGTTTTTT. Amino acids: CASSLVPHEKLFF.